These T cell receptor beta chains were read from a single sample in a study of T-cell reconstitution after alpha-beta-depleted transplantation in children. TCRdb ran MiXCR on the PCR reads and lists one entry per CDR3 protein. The sample consists of hundreds of thousands of distinct CDR3 sequences, 8% to 10% of them appearing once. Sequences were derived from PBMCs from the stem cell graft donor, sampled from the stem cell graft. These receptors were collected from a human donor who donated a stem cell graft to a child with acute lymphoblastic leukemia. Each CDR3 is given with its conserved first and last residue. D genes are given only for firm matches. Rows may omit the clone size; those that give it use once, few, many or a size class.

length: 18; V: TRBV4-3; J: TRBJ2-1; D: NA; size: NA; DNA: TGCGCCAGCAGCCAAGATAATGGCGGGGGCATAAGGGGGTATGAGCAGTTCTTC; CDR3: CASSQDNGGGIRGYEQFF
length: 14; V: TRBV7-9; J: TRBJ1-5; D: NA; size: many; DNA: TGTGCCAGCAGCTTGACAGAAAAGCATCAGCCCCAGCATTTT; CDR3: CASSLTEKHQPQHF
length: 12; V: TRBV10-1; J: TRBJ2-2; D: NA; size: few; DNA: TGCGCCACCGGGACTAACACCGGGGAGCTGTTTTTT; CDR3: CATGTNTGELFF
length: 15; V: TRBV7-2; J: TRBJ2-3; D: TRBD1; size: many; DNA: TGTGCCAGCAGCCACGGGACAGGGACGTTAAATACGCAGTATTTT; CDR3: CASSHGTGTLNTQYF
length: 10; V: TRBV18; J: TRBJ2-5; D: NA; size: many; DNA: TGTGCCAGCTCAGCAGAGACCCAGTACTTC; CDR3: CASSAETQYF
length: 15; V: TRBV19; J: TRBJ2-1; D: NA; size: once; DNA: TGTGCCAGTAGTCGGGCGGAGAGCTCCTACAATGAGCAGTTCTTC; CDR3: CASSRAESSYNEQFF
length: 16; V: TRBV20-1; J: TRBJ1-2; D: TRBD1; size: few; DNA: TGCAGTGCTAGAGACTATAGACAGGGAAATAACGGTGGCTACACCTTC; CDR3: CSARDYRQGNNGGYTF
length: 18; V: TRBV10-3; J: TRBJ2-2; D: NA; size: NA; DNA: TGTGCCATCAATTTGGCCGATGAGGAGACAGGGAGGACCGGGGAGCTGTTTTTT; CDR3: CAINLADEETGRTGELFF
length: 16; V: TRBV4-2; J: TRBJ2-3; D: TRBD2; size: few; DNA: TGTGCCAGCAGCCAAGATGTTGAGGGAGGGGCAGATACGCAGTATTTT; CDR3: CASSQDVEGGADTQYF
length: 13; V: TRBV5-4; J: TRBJ2-5; D: NA; size: many; DNA: TGTGCCAGCAGCTTGGGTGGATCCGAGACCCAGTACTTC; CDR3: CASSLGGSETQYF
length: 14; V: TRBV27; J: TRBJ2-7; D: NA; size: many; DNA: TGTGCCAGCAGGCGGGACAGTATGACCTACGAGCAGTACTTC; CDR3: CASRRDSMTYEQYF
length: 16; V: TRBV4-3; J: TRBJ2-1; D: TRBD2; size: many; DNA: TGCGCCAGCAGCCAAGTCGGAGCGGGGAAATACAATGAGCAGTTCTTC; CDR3: CASSQVGAGKYNEQFF
length: 14; V: TRBV20-1; J: TRBJ2-7; D: NA; size: few; DNA: TGCAGTGCTAGGGACAACGGGAGACCCTACGAGCAGTACTTC; CDR3: CSARDNGRPYEQYF
length: 15; V: TRBV20-1; J: TRBJ2-2; D: NA; size: many; DNA: TGCAGTGCTGTAACTGGGACCAATGAGTTCGGGGAGCTGTTTTTT; CDR3: CSAVTGTNEFGELFF
length: 16; V: TRBV25-1; J: TRBJ1-1; D: NA; size: NA; DNA: TGTGCCAGCAGTCCCTCCCGTGGGGGGGAGAGGGCTGAAGCTTTCTTT; CDR3: CASSPSRGGERAEAFF
length: 15; V: TRBV18; J: TRBJ1-5; D: TRBD1; size: NA; DNA: TGTGCCAGCTCACTACAGGGGAATAGCAATCAGCCCCAGCATTTT; CDR3: CASSLQGNSNQPQHF
length: 15; V: TRBV5-6; J: TRBJ1-2; D: NA; size: few; DNA: TGTGCCAGCAGCTTGTGGGCCCCGCGGGGTTATGGCTACACCTTC; CDR3: CASSLWAPRGYGYTF
length: 15; V: TRBV9; J: TRBJ2-3; D: TRBD2; size: NA; DNA: TGTGCCAGCAGCGCAGGACTAGGCGGCACAGATACGCAGTATTTT; CDR3: CASSAGLGGTDTQYF
length: 16; V: TRBV19; J: TRBJ1-3; D: NA; size: many; DNA: TGTGCCAGTAGTGGGTGGCCAGGGATTATCGGAAACACCATATATTTT; CDR3: CASSGWPGIIGNTIYF
length: 14; V: TRBV6-1; J: TRBJ1-1; D: NA; size: many; DNA: TGTGCCAGCAGTAAAACTGAATATAACACTGAAGCTTTCTTT; CDR3: CASSKTEYNTEAFF
length: 13; V: TRBV29-1; J: TRBJ2-7; D: TRBD1; size: many; DNA: TGCAGCGTTGGGGGACAGGGGGCCTACGAGCAGTACTTC; CDR3: CSVGGQGAYEQYF
length: 16; V: TRBV12-3/TRBV12-4; J: TRBJ1-5; D: NA; size: many; DNA: TGTGCCAGCATCCTCCCTGGGGCCCCGAGCAATCAGCCCCAGCATTTT; CDR3: CASILPGAPSNQPQHF
length: 15; V: TRBV4-2; J: TRBJ1-5; D: NA; size: NA; DNA: TGTGCCAGCAGCCAAGAGGGGTTCAGCAATCAGCCCCAGCATTTT; CDR3: CASSQEGFSNQPQHF
length: 15; V: TRBV24-1; J: TRBJ2-7; D: TRBD1; size: few; DNA: TGTGCCACCAGTGATTCCTCGGACAGGTCCTACGAGCAGTACTTC; CDR3: CATSDSSDRSYEQYF
length: 13; V: TRBV29-1; J: TRBJ2-7; D: NA; size: few; DNA: TGCAGCGTTGAAACGATAACGAGAAACGAGCAGTACTTC; CDR3: CSVETITRNEQYF
length: 13; V: TRBV7-8; J: TRBJ2-7; D: NA; size: few; DNA: TGTGCCAGCAGCGAAGAGTTACCCTACGAGCAGTACTTC; CDR3: CASSEELPYEQYF
length: 14; V: TRBV7-2; J: TRBJ2-2; D: TRBD2; size: NA; DNA: TGTGCCAGCAGAACTAGCGGGGGGGCCGGGGAGCTGTTTTTT; CDR3: CASRTSGGAGELFF
length: 14; V: TRBV7-2; J: TRBJ2-3; D: NA; size: many; DNA: TGTGCCAGCAGCTTAGAGATTTTGGGCGGCACGCAGTATTTT; CDR3: CASSLEILGGTQYF
length: 16; V: TRBV3-1; J: TRBJ2-3; D: NA; size: few; DNA: TGTGCCAGCAGCCAAGTTGGGTCCCAGATCACAGATACGCAGTATTTT; CDR3: CASSQVGSQITDTQYF
length: 14; V: TRBV7-2; J: TRBJ1-4; D: NA; size: many; DNA: TGTGCCAGCAGCACTCAGGCAACTAATGAAAAACTGTTTTTT; CDR3: CASSTQATNEKLFF
length: 14; V: TRBV5-1; J: TRBJ1-2; D: NA; size: many; DNA: TGCGCCAGCAGCTCGGAGGAGGAGAGCTATGGCTACACCTTC; CDR3: CASSSEEESYGYTF
length: 9; V: TRBV7-8; J: TRBJ2-1; D: NA; size: few; DNA: TGTGCCAGCAGCTTAATATCGTTCTTC; CDR3: CASSLISFF
length: 12; V: TRBV6-1; J: TRBJ2-5; D: NA; size: NA; DNA: TGTGCCAGCAGGAAGTACCAAGAGACCCAGTACTTC; CDR3: CASRKYQETQYF
length: 12; V: TRBV6-5; J: TRBJ1-6; D: NA; size: many; DNA: TGTGCCAGCAGCGGGTTTAATTCACCCCTCCACTTT; CDR3: CASSGFNSPLHF
length: 16; V: TRBV11-2; J: TRBJ2-3; D: NA; size: NA; DNA: TGTGCCAGCAGCTTAGCGTCGGAAATAAGAACAGATACGCAGTATTTT; CDR3: CASSLASEIRTDTQYF
length: 14; V: TRBV28; J: TRBJ1-2; D: NA; size: many; DNA: TGTGCCAGCAGTTACGTTACGGGGGCTCGAGGCTACACCTTC; CDR3: CASSYVTGARGYTF
length: 13; V: TRBV29-1; J: TRBJ2-3; D: TRBD1; size: NA; DNA: TGCAGCGGCTCTTCCCGGGACAGGGGGACGCAGTATTTT; CDR3: CSGSSRDRGTQYF
length: 16; V: TRBV5-1; J: TRBJ2-2; D: TRBD1; size: many; DNA: TGCGCCAGCAGCTTTGCCCCGGGACAGGGGGCCAGGGAGCTGTTTTTT; CDR3: CASSFAPGQGARELFF
length: 15; V: TRBV7-2; J: TRBJ1-4; D: TRBD1; size: few; DNA: TGTGCCAGCAGCCCAGGGGACAGGGTAGACGAAAAACTGTTTTTT; CDR3: CASSPGDRVDEKLFF
length: 13; V: TRBV25-1; J: TRBJ2-7; D: NA; size: many; DNA: TGTGCCAGCAGTGAAGGGGGGAGGTACGAGCAGTACTTC; CDR3: CASSEGGRYEQYF
length: 15; V: TRBV12-3/TRBV12-4; J: TRBJ1-2; D: NA; size: many; DNA: TGTGCCACCATTCCGTCTATGGGACCCAACTATGGCTACACCTTC; CDR3: CATIPSMGPNYGYTF
length: 15; V: TRBV20-1; J: TRBJ2-7; D: NA; size: few; DNA: TGCAGTGCTAGCCTCCTCGGGGGCACCTTCGGGGAGCAGTACTTC; CDR3: CSASLLGGTFGEQYF
length: 15; V: TRBV29-1; J: TRBJ1-2; D: TRBD1; size: few; DNA: TGCAGCGTTGATGGTCGACAGGGAGGGAGCTATGGCTACACCTTC; CDR3: CSVDGRQGGSYGYTF
length: 15; V: TRBV2; J: TRBJ2-7; D: TRBD2; size: once; DNA: TGTGCCAGCAGGCCCCTGACTAGCGGGGGATACGAGCAGTACTTC; CDR3: CASRPLTSGGYEQYF
length: 12; V: TRBV7-9; J: TRBJ1-1; D: NA; size: few; DNA: TGTGCCAGCAGCTTAGGACCTATTGAAGCTTTCTTT; CDR3: CASSLGPIEAFF
length: 18; V: TRBV5-4; J: TRBJ2-7; D: TRBD2; size: many; DNA: TGTGCCAGCAGCTCGCCCCCCCGGGGAAGCGGGGCATCCTACGAGCAGTACTTC; CDR3: CASSSPPRGSGASYEQYF
length: 16; V: TRBV20-1; J: TRBJ2-5; D: TRBD2; size: NA; DNA: TGCAGTGCTCCGACAATGTCTAGCGGGGAACAAGAGACCCAGTACTTC; CDR3: CSAPTMSSGEQETQYF
length: 15; V: TRBV20-1; J: TRBJ2-3; D: NA; size: few; DNA: TGCAGTGCTAGAGGTACTCCCGGCCTCACAGATACGCAGTATTTT; CDR3: CSARGTPGLTDTQYF
length: 18; V: TRBV20-1; J: TRBJ2-3; D: NA; size: NA; DNA: TGCAGTGCTAGAAACCACCAGCCGACAGTGGGCACCGCAGATACGCAGTATTTT; CDR3: CSARNHQPTVGTADTQYF
length: 16; V: TRBV10-3; J: TRBJ2-3; D: NA; size: NA; DNA: TGTGCCATCAGTGAGATGGCTAGCAGCACCACAGATACGCAGTATTTT; CDR3: CAISEMASSTTDTQYF
length: 18; V: TRBV11-2; J: TRBJ2-3; D: NA; size: many; DNA: TGTGCCAGCAGTCAGAATACCGGGACACCGAGTAGCACAGATACGCAGTATTTT; CDR3: CASSQNTGTPSSTDTQYF
length: 14; V: TRBV7-2; J: TRBJ2-7; D: NA; size: few; DNA: TGTGCCAGCAGCTTAGCCAGGGCCGCCTACGAGCAGTACTTC; CDR3: CASSLARAAYEQYF
length: 13; V: TRBV30; J: TRBJ1-2; D: NA; size: NA; DNA: TGTGCCTGGAGCATAGGAGTTCAGGGTGGCTACACCTTC; CDR3: CAWSIGVQGGYTF